The text below deals with one TCR beta chain. Its target is unknown. These data belong to a study of yellow fever vaccine responses in identical twins. The CDR3 runs 15 residues. Germline V gene sequence: CDR1 LNHDA, CDR2 SQIVND (reference sequence). With V trimmed by 4 bases and J by 4 bases, 8 bases remained unmatched. From the RT-PCR reads, TCRdb called clonotypes with MiXCR, one entry per CDR3 protein. The data contain fewer than 35,000 distinct CDR3 sequences, less than 70% of them singletons. Study-level results: Twins reportedly showed a vaccine T cell response that seemed partly convergent and partly personalized.

The V call is TRBV19, the J call TRBJ1-2, with 8 bases matching TRBD1. The receptor was derived from a woman under 30 who received the yellow fever vaccine. The source was T cells from blood (PBMCs), unsorted or a sorted subset (not recorded which), collected before or after yellow fever vaccination (not recorded which). Here the CDR3 reads CASSTDREYSYGYTF. The CDR3 DNA is TGTGCCAGTAGTACGGACAGGGAGTACAGCTATGGCTACACCTTC.